Listed below are T cell receptor beta chains from one sample, sequenced in a study of blood T cell repertoires in COVID-19. Assay used: immunoSEQ multiplex PCR; TCRdb lists only in-frame clones, some missing. The table records 250,000 to 350,000 clones, around 84% of them present only once. Sequenced sample: PBMCs or T cells enriched from blood (not recorded which). These receptors originate from a woman aged 18-35 years who had recovered from COVID-19. Both conserved end residues are part of each CDR3. Each record gives: V gene, clone size, CDR3 length, J gene, D gene, CDR3 protein, CDR3 DNA. D genes are given only for firm matches. Expanded clones get a size class; other rows say once, few or many, or leave the size out.

V: TRBV30
size: NA
length: 12
J: TRBJ2-2
D: NA
CDR3: CAWSVGVGELFF
DNA: TGTGCCTGGAGTGTGGGAGTAGGGGAGCTGTTTTTT

V: TRBV5-6
size: NA
length: 14
J: TRBJ1-3
D: NA
CDR3: CASSPTGSGNTIYF
DNA: TGTGCCAGCAGCCCGACAGGCTCTGGAAACACCATATATTTT

V: TRBV7-9
size: NA
length: 14
J: TRBJ2-4
D: NA
CDR3: CASSPGATGDIQYF
DNA: TGTGCCAGCAGCCCCGGGGCGACGGGGGACATTCAGTACTTC

V: TRBV11-2
size: NA
length: 16
J: TRBJ2-3
D: NA
CDR3: CASSLNPGVKSDTQYF
DNA: TGTGCCAGCAGCTTAAATCCGGGGGTAAAATCAGATACGCAGTATTTT

V: TRBV19
size: once
length: 13
J: TRBJ1-1
D: NA
CDR3: CASSIEGHTEAFF
DNA: TGTGCCAGTAGTATAGAGGGGCACACTGAAGCTTTCTTT

V: TRBV14
size: NA
length: 15
J: TRBJ2-2
D: NA
CDR3: CASSQLRSIGGELFF
DNA: TGTGCCAGCAGCCAACTGAGGTCAATTGGCGGGGAGCTGTTTTTT

V: TRBV6-6
size: NA
length: 13
J: TRBJ1-2
D: TRBD1
CDR3: CASSPQGGGGYTF
DNA: TGTGCCAGCAGCCCTCAGGGGGGAGGCGGCTACACCTTC

V: TRBV3-1/TRBV3-2
size: once
length: 14
J: TRBJ2-2
D: TRBD2
CDR3: CATGTSLNTGELFF
DNA: TGTGCCACCGGGACTAGCCTGAACACCGGGGAGCTGTTTTTT

V: TRBV9
size: NA
length: 14
J: TRBJ2-7
D: TRBD1
CDR3: CASSVGQGRYEQYF
DNA: TGTGCCAGCAGCGTCGGACAGGGGAGATACGAGCAGTACTTC

V: TRBV28
size: NA
length: 15
J: TRBJ1-2
D: NA
CDR3: CASSPPGGVNYGYTF
DNA: TGTGCCAGCAGCCCCCCTGGAGGGGTTAACTATGGCTACACCTTC

V: TRBV7-2
size: NA
length: 14
J: TRBJ1-2
D: TRBD1
CDR3: CASSPGDRGRGYTF
DNA: TGTGCCAGCAGCCCGGGGGACAGGGGAAGGGGCTACACCTTC

V: TRBV28
size: once
length: 13
J: TRBJ1-1
D: NA
CDR3: CASSLVQVAEAFF
DNA: TGTGCCAGCAGTTTAGTACAGGTGGCTGAAGCTTTCTTT

V: TRBV25-1
size: NA
length: 14
J: TRBJ2-2
D: TRBD1
CDR3: CASTRGHNTGELFF
DNA: TGTGCCAGCACCAGGGGGCATAACACCGGGGAGCTGTTTTTT

V: TRBV18
size: NA
length: 16
J: TRBJ1-1
D: NA
CDR3: CASSPRQDPTNTEAFF
DNA: TGTGCCAGCTCACCCCGACAGGACCCCACCAACACTGAAGCTTTCTTT

V: TRBV10-3
size: NA
length: 12
J: TRBJ2-1
D: NA
CDR3: CAISEFGHEQFF
DNA: TGTGCCATCAGTGAATTTGGGCATGAGCAGTTCTTC

V: TRBV23-1
size: NA
length: 14
J: TRBJ1-1
D: TRBD1
CDR3: CASRLTGGLTEAFF
DNA: TGCGCCAGCAGGCTGACAGGGGGCCTGACTGAAGCTTTCTTT

V: TRBV5-8
size: NA
length: 15
J: TRBJ1-2
D: TRBD1
CDR3: CASSLITGVSAGYTF
DNA: TGTGCCAGCAGCTTAATAACAGGGGTTAGTGCTGGCTACACCTTC

V: TRBV10-3
size: NA
length: 14
J: TRBJ1-1
D: NA
CDR3: CATSGGSVNTEAFF
DNA: TGTGCCACCTCCGGGGGATCGGTGAACACTGAAGCTTTCTTT

V: TRBV2
size: NA
length: 15
J: TRBJ1-6
D: TRBD1
CDR3: CASSGQGFNNSPLHF
DNA: TGTGCCAGCAGTGGACAGGGGTTTAATAATTCACCCCTCCACTTT

V: TRBV7-3
size: NA
length: 14
J: TRBJ2-2
D: NA
CDR3: CASSAGSNIGELFF
DNA: TGTGCCAGCAGCGCCGGGAGTAATATCGGGGAGCTGTTTTTT

V: TRBV6-6
size: NA
length: 15
J: TRBJ2-5
D: NA
CDR3: CASSYSVREQETQYF
DNA: TGTGCCAGCAGTTACTCGGTGAGGGAGCAAGAGACCCAGTACTTC

V: TRBV30
size: NA
length: 15
J: TRBJ1-2
D: NA
CDR3: CAWSDSATGNYGYTF
DNA: TGTGCCTGGAGCGATAGTGCAACAGGGAACTATGGCTACACCTTC

V: TRBV9
size: NA
length: 14
J: TRBJ2-1
D: TRBD2
CDR3: CASSAGGTYNEQFF
DNA: TGTGCCAGCAGCGCCGGGGGGACTTACAATGAGCAGTTCTTC

V: TRBV4-2
size: NA
length: 17
J: TRBJ2-1
D: TRBD2
CDR3: CASSQDLGLAGDNEQFF
DNA: TGTGCCAGCAGCCAAGATTTGGGACTAGCGGGAGACAATGAGCAGTTCTTC